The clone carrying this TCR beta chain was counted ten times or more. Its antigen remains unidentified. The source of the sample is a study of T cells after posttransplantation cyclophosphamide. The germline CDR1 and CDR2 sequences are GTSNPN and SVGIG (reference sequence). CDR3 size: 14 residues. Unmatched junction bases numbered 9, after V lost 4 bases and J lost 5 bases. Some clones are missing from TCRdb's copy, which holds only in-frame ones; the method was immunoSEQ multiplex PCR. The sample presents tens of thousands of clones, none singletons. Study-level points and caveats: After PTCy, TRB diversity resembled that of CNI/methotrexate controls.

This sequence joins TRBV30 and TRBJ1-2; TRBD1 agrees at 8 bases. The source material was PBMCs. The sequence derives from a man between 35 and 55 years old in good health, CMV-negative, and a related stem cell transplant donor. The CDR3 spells CAWTPGQAFYGYTF. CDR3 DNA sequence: TGTGCCTGGACTCCGGGACAGGCATTTTATGGCTACACCTTC.